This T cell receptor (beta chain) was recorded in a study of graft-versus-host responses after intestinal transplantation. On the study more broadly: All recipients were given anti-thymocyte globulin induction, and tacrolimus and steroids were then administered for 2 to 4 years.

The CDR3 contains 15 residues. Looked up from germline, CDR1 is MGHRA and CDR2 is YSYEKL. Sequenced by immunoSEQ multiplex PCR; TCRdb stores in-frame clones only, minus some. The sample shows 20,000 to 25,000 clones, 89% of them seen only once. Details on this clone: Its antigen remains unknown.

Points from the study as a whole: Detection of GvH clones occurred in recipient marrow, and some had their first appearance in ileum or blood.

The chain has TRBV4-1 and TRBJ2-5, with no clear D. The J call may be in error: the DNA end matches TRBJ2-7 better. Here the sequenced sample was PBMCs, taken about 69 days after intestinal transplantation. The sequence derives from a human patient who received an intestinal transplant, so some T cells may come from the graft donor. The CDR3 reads CASSRMEDISYEQYF. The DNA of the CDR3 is TGCGCCAGCAGCCGTATGGAAGACATTTCCTACGAGCAGTACTTC.